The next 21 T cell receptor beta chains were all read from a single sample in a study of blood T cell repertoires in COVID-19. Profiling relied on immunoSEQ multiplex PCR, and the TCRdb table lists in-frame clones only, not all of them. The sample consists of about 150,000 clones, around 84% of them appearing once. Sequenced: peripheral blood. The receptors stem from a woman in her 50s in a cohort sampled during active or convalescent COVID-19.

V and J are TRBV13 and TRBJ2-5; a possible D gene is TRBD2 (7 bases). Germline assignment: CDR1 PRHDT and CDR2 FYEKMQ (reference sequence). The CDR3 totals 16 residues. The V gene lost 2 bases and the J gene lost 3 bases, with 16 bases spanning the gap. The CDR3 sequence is CASSLNDRGGKETQYF. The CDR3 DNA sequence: TGTGCCAGCAGCTTAAACGATCGCGGGGGCAAAGAGACCCAGTACTTC.

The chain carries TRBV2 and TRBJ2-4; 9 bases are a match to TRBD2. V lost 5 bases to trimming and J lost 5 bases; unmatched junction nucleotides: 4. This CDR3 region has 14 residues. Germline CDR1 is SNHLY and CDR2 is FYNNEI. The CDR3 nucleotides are TGTGCCAGCAGTAGGACTAGCGTGGAAAACATTCAGTACTTC. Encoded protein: CASSRTSVENIQYF.

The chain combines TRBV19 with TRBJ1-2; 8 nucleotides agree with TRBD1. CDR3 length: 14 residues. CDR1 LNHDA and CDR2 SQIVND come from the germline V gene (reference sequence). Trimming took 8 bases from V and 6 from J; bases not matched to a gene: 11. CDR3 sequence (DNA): TGTGCCAGTGGAGACAGGGGAGGATGGGATGGCTACACCTTC. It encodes CASGDRGGWDGYTF. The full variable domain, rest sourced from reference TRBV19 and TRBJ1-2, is DGGITQSPKYLFRKEGQNVTLSCEQNLNHDAMYWYRQDPGQGLRLIYYSQIVNDFQKGDIAEGYSVSREKKESFPLTVTSAQKNPTAFYLCASGDRGGWDGYTFGSGTRLTVV.

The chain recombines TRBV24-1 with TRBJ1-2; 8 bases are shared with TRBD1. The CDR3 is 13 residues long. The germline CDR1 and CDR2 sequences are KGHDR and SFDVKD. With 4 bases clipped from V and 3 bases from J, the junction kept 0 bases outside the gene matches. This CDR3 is CATSEQGDYGYTF. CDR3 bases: TGTGCCACCAGTGAACAGGGGGACTATGGCTACACCTTC.

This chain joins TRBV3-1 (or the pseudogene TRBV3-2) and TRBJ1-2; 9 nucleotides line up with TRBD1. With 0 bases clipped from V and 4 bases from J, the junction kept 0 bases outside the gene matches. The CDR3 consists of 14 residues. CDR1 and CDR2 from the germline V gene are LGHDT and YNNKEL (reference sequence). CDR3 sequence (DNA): TGTGCCAGCAGCCAAGAGGACAGGGGCTATGGCTACACCTTC. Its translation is CASSQEDRGYGYTF.

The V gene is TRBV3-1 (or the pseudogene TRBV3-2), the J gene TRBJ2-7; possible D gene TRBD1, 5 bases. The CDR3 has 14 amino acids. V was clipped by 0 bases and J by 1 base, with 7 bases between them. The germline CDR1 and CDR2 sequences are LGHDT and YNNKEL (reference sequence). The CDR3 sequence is CASSQDDRSYEQYF. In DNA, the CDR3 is TGTGCCAGCAGCCAAGATGACAGATCCTACGAGCAGTACTTC.

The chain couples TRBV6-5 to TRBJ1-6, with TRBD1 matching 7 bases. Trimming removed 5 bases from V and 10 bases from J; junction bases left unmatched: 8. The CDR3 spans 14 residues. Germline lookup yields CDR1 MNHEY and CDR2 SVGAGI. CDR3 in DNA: TGTGCCAGCAGTCCGACAGGGTCCGGCTCACCCCTCCACTTT. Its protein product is CASSPTGSGSPLHF.

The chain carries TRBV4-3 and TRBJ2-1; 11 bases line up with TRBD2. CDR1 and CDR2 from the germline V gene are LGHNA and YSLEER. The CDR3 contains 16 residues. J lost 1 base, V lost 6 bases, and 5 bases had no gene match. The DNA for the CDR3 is TGCGCCAGCAGTAGCGGGGGGGCTTTTTCCTACAATGAGCAGTTCTTC. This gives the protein CASSSGGAFSYNEQFF.

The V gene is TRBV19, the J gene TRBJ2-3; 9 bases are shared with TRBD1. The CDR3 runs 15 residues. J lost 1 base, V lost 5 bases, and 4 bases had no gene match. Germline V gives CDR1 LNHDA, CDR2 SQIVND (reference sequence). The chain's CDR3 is CASSPRTGGTDTQYF. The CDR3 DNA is TGTGCCAGTAGTCCGCGGACAGGGGGCACAGATACGCAGTATTTT. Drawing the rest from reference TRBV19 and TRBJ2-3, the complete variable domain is DGGITQSPKYLFRKEGQNVTLSCEQNLNHDAMYWYRQDPGQGLRLIYYSQIVNDFQKGDIAEGYSVSREKKESFPLTVTSAQKNPTAFYLCASSPRTGGTDTQYFGPGTRLTVL.

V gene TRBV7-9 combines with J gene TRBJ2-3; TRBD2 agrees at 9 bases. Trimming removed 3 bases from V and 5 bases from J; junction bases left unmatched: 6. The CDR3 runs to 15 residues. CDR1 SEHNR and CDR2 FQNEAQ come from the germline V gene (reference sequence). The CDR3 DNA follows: TGTGCCAGCAGCTTGAGGCGGGGGGGCTTAGATACGCAGTATTTT. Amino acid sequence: CASSLRRGGLDTQYF.

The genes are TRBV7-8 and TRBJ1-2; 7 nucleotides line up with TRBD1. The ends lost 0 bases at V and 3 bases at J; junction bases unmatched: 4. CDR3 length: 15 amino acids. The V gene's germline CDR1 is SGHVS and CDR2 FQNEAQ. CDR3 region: CASSLAGQSYYGYTF. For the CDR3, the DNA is TGTGCCAGCAGCTTAGCGGGACAGAGCTACTATGGCTACACCTTC. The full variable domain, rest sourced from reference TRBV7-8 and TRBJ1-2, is GAGVSQSPRYKVAKRGQDVALRCDPISGHVSLFWYQQALGQGPEFLTYFQNEAQLDKSGLPSDRFFAERPEGSVSTLKIQRTQQEDSAVYLCASSLAGQSYYGYTFGSGTRLTVV.

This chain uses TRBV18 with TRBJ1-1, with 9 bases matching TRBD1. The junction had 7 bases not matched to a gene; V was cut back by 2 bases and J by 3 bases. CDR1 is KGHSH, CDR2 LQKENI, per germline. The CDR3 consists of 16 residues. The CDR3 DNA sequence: TGTGCCAGCTCACCATCGACAGGGGGGATCGACACTGAAGCTTTCTTT. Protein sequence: CASSPSTGGIDTEAFF.

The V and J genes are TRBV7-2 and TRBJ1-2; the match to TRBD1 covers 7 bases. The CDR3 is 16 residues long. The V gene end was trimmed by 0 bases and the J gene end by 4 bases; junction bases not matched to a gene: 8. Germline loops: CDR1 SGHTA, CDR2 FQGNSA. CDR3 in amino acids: CASSLAVGTETYGYTF. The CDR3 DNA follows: TGTGCCAGCAGCTTAGCGGTAGGGACAGAAACCTATGGCTACACCTTC.

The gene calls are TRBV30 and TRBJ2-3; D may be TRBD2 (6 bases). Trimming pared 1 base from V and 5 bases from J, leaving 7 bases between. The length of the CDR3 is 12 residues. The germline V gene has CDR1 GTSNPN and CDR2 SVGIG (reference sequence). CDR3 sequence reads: CAWSGGGDTQYF. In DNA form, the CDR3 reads TGTGCCTGGAGTGGGGGAGGAGATACGCAGTATTTT.

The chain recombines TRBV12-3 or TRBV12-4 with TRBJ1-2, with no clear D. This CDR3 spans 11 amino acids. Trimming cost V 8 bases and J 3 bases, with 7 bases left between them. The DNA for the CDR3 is TGTGCCAGCTACGGGGACTATGGCTACACCTTC. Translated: CASYGDYGYTF.

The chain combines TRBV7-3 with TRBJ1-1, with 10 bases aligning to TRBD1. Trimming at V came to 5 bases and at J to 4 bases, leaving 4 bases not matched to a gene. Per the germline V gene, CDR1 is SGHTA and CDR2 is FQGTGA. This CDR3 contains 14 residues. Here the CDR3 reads CASSAGTGATEAFF. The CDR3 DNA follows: TGTGCCAGCAGCGCCGGGACAGGGGCCACTGAAGCTTTCTTT. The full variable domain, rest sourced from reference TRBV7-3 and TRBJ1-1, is GAGVSQTPSNKVTEKGKYVELRCDPISGHTALYWYRQSLGQGPEFLIYFQGTGAADDSGLPNDRFFAVRPEGSVSTLKIQRTERGDSAVYLCASSAGTGATEAFFGQGTRLTVV.

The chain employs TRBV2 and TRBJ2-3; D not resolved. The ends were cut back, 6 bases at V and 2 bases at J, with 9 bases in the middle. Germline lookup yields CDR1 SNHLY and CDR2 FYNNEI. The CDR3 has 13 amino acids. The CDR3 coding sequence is TGTGCCAGCAGCAGGCTAACCACAGATACGCAGTATTTT. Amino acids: CASSRLTTDTQYF. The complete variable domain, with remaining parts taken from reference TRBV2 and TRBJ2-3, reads EPEVTQTPSHQVTQMGQEVILRCVPISNHLYFYWYRQILGQKVEFLVSFYNNEISEKSEIFDDQFSVERPDGSNFTLKIRSTKLEDSAMYFCASSRLTTDTQYFGPGTRLTVL.

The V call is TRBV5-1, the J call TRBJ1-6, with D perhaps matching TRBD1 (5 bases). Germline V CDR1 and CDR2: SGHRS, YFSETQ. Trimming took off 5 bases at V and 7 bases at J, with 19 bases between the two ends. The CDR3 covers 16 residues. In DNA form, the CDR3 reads TGCGCCAGCAGGGGGGGGAACACGGGATTAAATTCACCCCTCCACTTT. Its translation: CASRGGNTGLNSPLHF.

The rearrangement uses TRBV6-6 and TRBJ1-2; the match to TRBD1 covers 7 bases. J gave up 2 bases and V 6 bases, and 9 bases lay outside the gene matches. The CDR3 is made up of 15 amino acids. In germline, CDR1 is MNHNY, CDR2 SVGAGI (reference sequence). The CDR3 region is CASSRTGGGNYGYTF. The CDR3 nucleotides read TGTGCCAGCAGCCGCACCGGAGGGGGCAACTATGGCTACACCTTC.

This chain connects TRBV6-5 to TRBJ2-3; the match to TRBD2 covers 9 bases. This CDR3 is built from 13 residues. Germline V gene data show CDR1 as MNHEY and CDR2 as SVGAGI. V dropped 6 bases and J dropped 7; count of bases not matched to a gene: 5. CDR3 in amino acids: CASRTLAGNTQYF. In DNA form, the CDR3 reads TGTGCCAGCAGGACGCTAGCGGGGAATACGCAGTATTTT.

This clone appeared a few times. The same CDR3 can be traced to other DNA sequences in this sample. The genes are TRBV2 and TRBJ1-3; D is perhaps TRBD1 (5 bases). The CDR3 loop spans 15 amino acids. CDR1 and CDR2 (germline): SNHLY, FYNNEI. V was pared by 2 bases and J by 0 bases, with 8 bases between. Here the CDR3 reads CASSEWGGSGNTIYF. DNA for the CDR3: TGTGCCAGCAGTGAATGGGGGGGCTCTGGAAACACCATATATTTT.